Listed below are T cell receptor beta chains from one sample, sequenced in a study of T cells after posttransplantation cyclophosphamide. This table comes from immunoSEQ multiplex PCR, and its TCRdb copy is limited to in-frame clones, with some not included. Of some 5,000 clones listed, around 55% are singletons. Input material: memory CD8+ T cells sorted from blood. The receptor set was obtained from a woman aged 60 to 75 in good health, CMV-negative, and a related stem cell transplant donor. Both conserved end residues are part of each CDR3. Where a row states a size, it is once, few, many or the class of an expanded clone; other rows omit it.

clone size | V gene | CDR3 protein
. | TRBV5-4 | CASSLAGGVDRETQYF
. | TRBV7-9 | CASSRRDRGSYEQYF
. | TRBV6-5 | CAISAAGSDTEAFF
. | TRBV2 | CASRGVGYYGYTF
few | TRBV5-1 | CASSWLTGASGYTF
few | TRBV2 | CASRGGNEQFF
. | TRBV30 | CAWSTAGEQYF
few | TRBV2 | CASTELADRDEQFF
medium-sized | TRBV27 | CASSLSGAGGPSNEQFF
few | TRBV5-4 | CASSLNRGSTEAFF
. | TRBV28 | CASSFPGLAGVSYEQYF
. | TRBV15 | CATSGRGGGNEQFF
. | TRBV6-1 | CASSDTWGEAQYF
. | TRBV27 | CASSSTSGPPLGEQYF
few | TRBV7-2 | CASSQTRGYEQYF
. | TRBV7-9 | CASSFRYEQYF
few | TRBV10-3 | CAISESGRAYGYTF
. | TRBV29-1 | CSGGLAGLNEQFF
. | TRBV6-5 | CATGLSHREWFF
. | TRBV27 | CASSLGGQTYGYTF
. | TRBV4-1 | CASSQGPGQGQFEQYF
. | TRBV5-1 | CASSPGQGSELPYF
. | TRBV28 | CASSSKREGGEQYF
. | TRBV27 | CASTTAFYRGREQETQYF
. | TRBV7-9 | CASSPGFGRETQYF
. | TRBV7-9 | CASSPSSYNEQFF
. | TRBV5-1 | CASRPEASSYNEQFF
. | TRBV10-3 | CAISDPGTSGGYNEQFF
. | TRBV7-9 | CASSLESRVLNGYTF